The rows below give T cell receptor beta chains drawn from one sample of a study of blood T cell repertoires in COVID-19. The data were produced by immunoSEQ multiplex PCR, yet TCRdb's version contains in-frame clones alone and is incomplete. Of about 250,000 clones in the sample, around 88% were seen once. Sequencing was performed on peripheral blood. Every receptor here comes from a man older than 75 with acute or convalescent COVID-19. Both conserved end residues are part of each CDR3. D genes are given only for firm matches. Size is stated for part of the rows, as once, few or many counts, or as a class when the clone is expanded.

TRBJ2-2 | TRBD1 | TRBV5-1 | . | CASSLPGGNTGELFF | TGCGCCAGCAGCTTACCAGGGGGTAACACCGGGGAGCTGTTTTTT
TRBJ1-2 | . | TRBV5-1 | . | CASSDPPSGYTF | TGCGCCAGCAGTGACCCCCCTAGCGGCTACACCTTC
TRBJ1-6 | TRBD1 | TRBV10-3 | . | CAISPQQGSDSPLHF | TGTGCCATCAGTCCACAACAGGGGAGCGATTCACCCCTCCACTTT
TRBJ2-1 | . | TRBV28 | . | CASRGTGVSGKFF | TGTGCCAGCAGGGGGACGGGGGTATCTGGAAAGTTCTTC
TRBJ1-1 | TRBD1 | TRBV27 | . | CASSFRIQGWNTEAFF | TGTGCCAGCAGTTTCCGCATACAGGGGTGGAACACTGAAGCTTTCTTT
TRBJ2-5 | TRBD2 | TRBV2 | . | CASRGLAGSLGTQYF | TGTGCCAGCCGAGGACTAGCGGGGTCTCTTGGGACCCAGTACTTC
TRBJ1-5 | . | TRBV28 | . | CASRLKRGGSSNQPQHF | TGTGCCAGCAGGTTAAAGAGGGGGGGGTCTAGCAATCAGCCCCAGCATTTT
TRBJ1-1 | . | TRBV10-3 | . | CAISQARENTEAFF | TGTGCCATCAGTCAAGCCAGGGAGAACACTGAAGCTTTCTTT
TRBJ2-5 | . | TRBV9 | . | CASSVEWQFQETQYF | TGTGCCAGCAGCGTAGAGTGGCAATTCCAAGAGACCCAGTACTTC
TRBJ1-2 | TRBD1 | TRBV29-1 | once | CSVQGARMGGYTF | TGCAGCGTACAGGGGGCACGGATGGGTGGCTACACCTTC
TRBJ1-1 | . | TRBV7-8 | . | CASSLGGGSEAFF | TGTGCCAGCAGCTTAGGGGGGGGGTCTGAAGCTTTCTTT
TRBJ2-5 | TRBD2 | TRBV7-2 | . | CASSTGLAGGRETQYF | TGTGCCAGCAGTACGGGACTAGCGGGAGGGAGGGAGACCCAGTACTTC
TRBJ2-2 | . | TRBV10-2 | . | CAILRDAQRELFF | TGCGCCATCCTACGGGATGCTCAAAGGGAGCTGTTTTTT
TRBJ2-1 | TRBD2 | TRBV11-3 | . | CASSFGLAGQGNEQFF | TGTGCCAGCAGCTTCGGACTAGCGGGACAGGGCAATGAGCAGTTCTTC
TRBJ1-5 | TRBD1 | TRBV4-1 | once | CASSQEDRAYQPQHF | TGCGCCAGCAGCCAAGAAGACAGGGCTTATCAGCCCCAGCATTTT
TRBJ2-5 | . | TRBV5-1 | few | CASSLSRVQETQYF | TGCGCCAGCAGCTTGTCCCGGGTACAAGAGACCCAGTACTTC
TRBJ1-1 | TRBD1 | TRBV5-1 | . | CASSPRDRGLWDTEAFF | TGCGCCAGCAGCCCCCGGGACAGGGGGCTTTGGGACACTGAAGCTTTCTTT